One sample yielded the 6 T cell receptor beta chains listed below, sequenced in a study of T cells after yellow fever vaccination. TCRdb used MiXCR to reprocess the 5' RACE reads, holding one entry per CDR3 protein. The sample yields under 550,000 distinct CDR3 sequences, 21% seen once. Here the sequenced sample was PBMCs, taken roughly 20 days after the first yellow fever vaccination. These receptors were taken from a man between 18 and 35 years old who received the YFV17D yellow fever vaccine.

This clonotype was counted a few times. This chain's CDR3 is CSARDRISSYEQYV. DNA for the CDR3: TGCAGTGCTAGAGATCGGATTAGCTCCTACGAGCAGTACGTC. V and J are TRBV20-1 and TRBJ2-7; D gene uncertain. Germline assignment: CDR1 DFQATT and CDR2 SNEGSKA (reference sequence). CDR3 length equals 14 residues. The ends were cut back, 0 bases at V and 0 bases at J, with 9 bases in the middle.

The chain couples TRBV2 to TRBJ1-5; 8 bases match TRBD1. The CDR3 is made up of 13 amino acids. V gave up 5 bases and J gave up 7 bases; unmatched junction bases: 4. Germline V gene data show CDR1 as SNHLY and CDR2 as FYNNEI. In nucleotides, the CDR3 is TGTGCCAGCAGTCCGGGACAGGCCCAGCCCCAGCATTTT. Its translation is CASSPGQAQPQHF.

This rearrangement joins TRBV7-6 to TRBJ2-1; TRBD2 matches 11 bases. The junction had 12 bases not matched to a gene; V was cut back by 4 bases and J by 10 bases. The CDR3 totals 16 residues. The germline V gene has CDR1 SGHVS and CDR2 FNYEAQ. The CDR3 loop reads CASSSRGSGGAREQFF. DNA for the CDR3: TGTGCCAGCAGCTCCCGGGGTAGCGGGGGGGCACGAGAGCAGTTCTTC.

The chain links TRBV28 to TRBJ2-7; the match to TRBD1 covers 8 bases. Germline CDR1 reads MDHEN; CDR2 reads SYDVKM. V lost 4 bases and J lost 6; bases outside the gene matches: 5. The CDR3 has 13 amino acids. The CDR3: CASSSPGQVEQYV. The CDR3 bases are TGTGCCAGCAGTTCGCCGGGACAGGTCGAGCAGTACGTC.

The chain uses TRBV29-1 and TRBJ1-2; D ambiguous. CDR1 is SQVTM, CDR2 ANQGSEA, per germline. The CDR3 is 12 amino acids. Deletions cut 1 base from V and 8 bases from J, with 11 bases between. The CDR3 is CSVEGPMRGYTF. CDR3 in DNA: TGCAGCGTTGAAGGGCCCATGAGGGGCTACACCTTC.

The sample holds a few counts of this clonotype. This chain links TRBV12-3 or TRBV12-4 with TRBJ2-7; tentative D call: TRBD2 (5 bases). The V end lost 6 bases, the J end lost 6 bases, and 21 bases lay between the germline ends. The CDR3 has 15 residues. CDR3 region: CASRIGLQAVGEQYF. The CDR3 DNA reads as TGTGCCAGCAGGATAGGACTTCAAGCCGTTGGCGAGCAGTACTTC.